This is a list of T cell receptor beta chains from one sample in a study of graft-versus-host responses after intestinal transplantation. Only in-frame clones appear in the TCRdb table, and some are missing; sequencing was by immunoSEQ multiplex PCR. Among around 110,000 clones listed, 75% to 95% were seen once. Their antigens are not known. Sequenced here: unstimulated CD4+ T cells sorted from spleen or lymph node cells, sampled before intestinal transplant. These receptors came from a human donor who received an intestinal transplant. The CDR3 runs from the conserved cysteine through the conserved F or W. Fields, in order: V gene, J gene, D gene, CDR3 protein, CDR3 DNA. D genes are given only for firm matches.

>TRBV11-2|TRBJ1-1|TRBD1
CASRLTGVNTEAFF
TGTGCCAGCAGGCTGACAGGGGTGAACACTGAAGCTTTCTTT
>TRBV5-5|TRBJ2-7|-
CASSLVRQPYEQYF
TGTGCCAGCAGCTTGGTGAGACAGCCCTACGAGCAGTACTTC
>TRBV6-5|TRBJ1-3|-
CASSSRRGSGNTIYF
TGTGCCAGCAGTTCCCGCAGGGGCTCTGGAAACACCATATATTTT
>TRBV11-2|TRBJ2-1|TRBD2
CASSIRGVYNEQFF
TGTGCCAGCAGCATTCGGGGGGTCTACAATGAGCAGTTCTTC
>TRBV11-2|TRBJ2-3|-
CASSLRVGVGTDTQYF
TGTGCCAGCAGCTTAAGGGTCGGGGTGGGCACAGATACGCAGTATTTT
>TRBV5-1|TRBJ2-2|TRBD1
CASSLQGTYTGELFF
TGCGCCAGCAGTTTACAGGGGACCTACACCGGGGAGCTGTTTTTT
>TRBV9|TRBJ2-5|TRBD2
CASSVTSGRAGETQYF
TGTGCCAGCAGCGTGACTAGCGGGAGGGCCGGGGAGACCCAGTACTTC
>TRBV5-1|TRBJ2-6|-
CASSPSSGANVLTF
TGCGCCAGCAGCCCGAGCTCTGGGGCCAACGTCCTGACTTTC
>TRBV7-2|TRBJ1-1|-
CASSLDWAGKQTEAFF
TGTGCCAGCAGCTTGGACTGGGCGGGGAAGCAAACTGAAGCTTTCTTT
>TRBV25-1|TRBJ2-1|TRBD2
CASSGRLAGGRANEQFF
TGTGCCAGCAGTGGTCGGCTAGCGGGAGGGAGGGCCAATGAGCAGTTCTTC